This T cell receptor beta chain was obtained from a study of cytomegalovirus exposure and HLA in healthy donors. Across the whole study: Roughly 85 million unique TCRs from HLA-typed donors made up an early data release.

This PCR relied on a set of 60 Vbeta primers and 13 Jbeta primers. In the original processing: Later reanalysis found about 78 million unique TCR beta chains, 10 million to 12 million of them shared. Method: immunoSEQ multiplex PCR; TCRdb's copy keeps in-frame clones and lacks some. D and trimming were read from the DNA, whereas the V and J calls and clone size are those reported in that table. Among around 200,000 clones listed, 79% were seen once. The CDR3 consists of 13 residues. Trimming at V came to 6 bases and at J to 14 bases, leaving 5 bases not matched to a gene. The germline CDR1 and CDR2 sequences are MNHNY and SVGAGI (reference sequence).

The chain couples TRBV6-6 to TRBJ1-6; 12 bases fit TRBD1. The material sequenced was PBMCs. This clonotype was sampled from a woman between 50 and 59 years old in good health and CMV-seronegative. The CDR3 DNA reads as TGTGCCAGCAGCTCGGGACAGGGGGCGGCCCTCCACTTT. This encodes CASSSGQGAALHF.